A single sample gave rise to the 10 T cell receptor beta chains below, sequenced in a study of human T cells and chemical hapten exposure. Documented time point: pre-sensitization, week 0. Treatment described: therapeutic diphenylcyclopropenone sensitization with weekly scalp DPC. TCRdb processed the RACE reads anew with MiXCR; each CDR3 protein has one entry. The profile shows under 200,000 distinct CDR3 sequences, approximately 31% of them singletons. Here the sequenced sample was whole blood, taken in connection with sensitization to the hapten diphenylcyclopropenone (DPC). The receptors here all came from a woman in her 30s with alopecia areata. Some clones in this sample may be carry-over from other donors' samples.

This clonotype showed up just a few times. The chain links TRBV20-1 to TRBJ2-1; 12 nucleotides line up with TRBD1. V lost 5 bases, J lost 7 bases, and 18 bases stayed unmatched. The CDR3 is made up of 18 amino acids. The germline V gene encodes CDR1 DFQATT and CDR2 SNEGSKA (reference sequence). CDR3 DNA sequence: TGCAGTGCTCGCTCCGGGACAGGGGGCGCCGGTTGGGTGAATGAGCAGTTCTTC. It specifies CSARSGTGGAGWVNEQFF.

This chain joins TRBV20-1 and TRBJ2-1; D call uncertain. Between the trimmed V and J ends, which lost 2 bases and 5 bases, there was a span of 13 bases. CDR1 and CDR2 from the germline V gene are DFQATT and SNEGSKA (reference sequence). This CDR3 is 14 amino acids long. The CDR3: CSARISRVNNEQFF. The CDR3 coding sequence is TGCAGTGCTAGAATTAGTAGGGTAAACAATGAGCAGTTCTTC.

This clonotype has more than one count but fewer than ten. The chain carries TRBV28 and TRBJ2-2; TRBD1 agrees at 8 bases. Trimming took 5 bases from V and 6 from J; bases not matched to a gene: 8. Per germline, CDR1 MDHEN and CDR2 SYDVKM. CDR3 length equals 15 residues. The CDR3 DNA reads TGTGCCAGCAGTATACGACAGGGGAGCGCCGGGGAGCTGTTTTTT. This encodes CASSIRQGSAGELFF.

This rearrangement joins TRBV18 to TRBJ1-4, with D possibly being TRBD1 (6 bases). Germline CDR1 is KGHSH and CDR2 is LQKENI. Trimming removed 3 bases from V and 3 bases from J, with 17 bases in between. This CDR3 spans 17 amino acids. The CDR3 DNA follows: TGTGCCAGCTCACCCGGACAGTTCCCTCCCCCTAATGAAAAACTGTTTTTT. Residues: CASSPGQFPPPNEKLFF. The complete variable domain, with remaining parts taken from reference TRBV18 and TRBJ1-4, reads NAGVMQNPRHLVRRRGQEARLRCSPMKGHSHVYWYRQLPEEGLKFMVYLQKENIIDESGMPKERFSAEFPKEGPSILRIQQVVRGDSAAYFCASSPGQFPPPNEKLFFGSGTQLSVL.

The chain recombines TRBV20-1 with TRBJ2-5; 7 bases are a match to TRBD1. Trimming cost V 3 bases and J 5 bases; bases outside gene matches: 9. The germline V gene encodes CDR1 DFQATT and CDR2 SNEGSKA (reference sequence). The CDR3 runs 14 residues. CDR3 in DNA: TGCAGTGCTAGCAAACAGGGGTTGGGGGAGACCCAGTACTTC. It translates to CSASKQGLGETQYF.

V and J are TRBV30 and TRBJ2-7, with D possibly being TRBD1 (6 bases). Trimming removed 1 base at V and 3 bases at J, with 13 bases between. Germline CDR1 GTSNPN, CDR2 SVGIG (reference sequence). This CDR3 has 14 residues. CDR3 sequence reads: CAWSAWDTYYEQYF. DNA for the CDR3: TGTGCCTGGAGTGCCTGGGACACCTACTACGAGCAGTACTTC.

This clonotype was seen a handful of times. The genes are TRBV20-1 and TRBJ1-1; D possibly corresponds to TRBD1 (5 bases). Germline V gene data show CDR1 as DFQATT and CDR2 as SNEGSKA (reference sequence). This CDR3 is built from 12 residues. Trimming stripped 6 bases from V and 4 bases from J, with 12 bases between. This CDR3 reads CSANVRGTEAFF. The DNA of the CDR3 is TGCAGTGCAAACGTAAGGGGCACTGAAGCTTTCTTT.

This clonotype has just a few counts. This chain links TRBV20-1 with TRBJ2-3; D could derive from TRBD1 or TRBD2 (5 bases each). The ends were cut back, 6 bases at V and 0 bases at J, with 13 bases in the middle. CDR1 and CDR2 from the germline V gene are DFQATT and SNEGSKA (reference sequence). The CDR3 covers 14 residues. The CDR3 loop reads CSARRGGSTDTQYF. In DNA form, the CDR3 reads TGCAGTGCCAGAAGGGGCGGGAGCACAGATACGCAGTATTTT.

This clonotype was seen a handful of times. The chain uses TRBV12-3 or TRBV12-4 and TRBJ2-2; TRBD1 matches 10 bases. Trimming at V came to 8 bases and at J to 1 base, leaving 7 bases not matched to a gene. There are 16 residues in the CDR3. CDR3 in DNA: TGTGCCAGCGGTAGACAGGGGGCAGGGAACACCGGGGAGCTGTTTTTT. It translates to CASGRQGAGNTGELFF.

This clonotype was counted only a few times. The chain couples TRBV29-1 to TRBJ1-5; 7 bases are a match to TRBD1. The germline CDR1 and CDR2 sequences are SQVTM and ANQGSEA. The CDR3 is made up of 13 amino acids. After removal of 5 bases from V and 5 bases from J, the junction contained 6 bases not matched to a gene. The CDR3 region has the DNA TGCAGCGTTCAGGGGGAGTTTTATCAGCCCCAGCATTTT. It translates to CSVQGEFYQPQHF.